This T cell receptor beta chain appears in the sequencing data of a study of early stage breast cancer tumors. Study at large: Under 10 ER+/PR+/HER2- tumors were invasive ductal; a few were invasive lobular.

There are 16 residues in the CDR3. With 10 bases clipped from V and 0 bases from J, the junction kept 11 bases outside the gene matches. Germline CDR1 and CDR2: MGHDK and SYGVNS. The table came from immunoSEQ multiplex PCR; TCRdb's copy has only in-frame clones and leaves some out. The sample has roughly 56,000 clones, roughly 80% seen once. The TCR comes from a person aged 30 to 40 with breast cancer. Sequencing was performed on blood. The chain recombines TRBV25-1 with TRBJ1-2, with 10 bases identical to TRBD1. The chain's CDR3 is CATKGDRGLANYGYTF. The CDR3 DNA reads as TGTGCCACCAAAGGGGACAGGGGTTTAGCTAACTATGGCTACACCTTC.